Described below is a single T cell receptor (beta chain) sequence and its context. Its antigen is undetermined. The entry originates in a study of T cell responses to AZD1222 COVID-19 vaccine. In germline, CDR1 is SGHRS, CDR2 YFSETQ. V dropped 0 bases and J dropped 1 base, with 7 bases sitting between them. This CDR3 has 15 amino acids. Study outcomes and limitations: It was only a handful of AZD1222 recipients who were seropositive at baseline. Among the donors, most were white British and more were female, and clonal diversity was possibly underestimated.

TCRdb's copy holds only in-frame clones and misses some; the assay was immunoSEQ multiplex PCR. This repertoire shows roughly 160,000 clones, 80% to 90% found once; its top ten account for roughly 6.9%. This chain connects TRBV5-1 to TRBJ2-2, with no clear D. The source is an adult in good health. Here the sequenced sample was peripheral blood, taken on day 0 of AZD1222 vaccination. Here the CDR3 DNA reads TGCGCCAGCAGCTTGGCTGCAGAGAACACCGGGGAGCTGTTTTTT. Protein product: CASSLAAENTGELFF.